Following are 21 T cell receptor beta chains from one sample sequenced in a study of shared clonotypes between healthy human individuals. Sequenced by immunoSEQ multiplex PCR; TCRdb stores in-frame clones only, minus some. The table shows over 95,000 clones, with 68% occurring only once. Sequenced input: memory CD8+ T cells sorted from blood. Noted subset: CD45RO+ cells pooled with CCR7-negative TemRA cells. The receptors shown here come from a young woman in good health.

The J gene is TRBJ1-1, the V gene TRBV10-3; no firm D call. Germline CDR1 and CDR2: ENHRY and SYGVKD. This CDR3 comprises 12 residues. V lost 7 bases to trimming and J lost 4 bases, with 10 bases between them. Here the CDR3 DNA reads TGTGCCATCAAGGGAGAAAGCACTGAAGCTTTCTTT. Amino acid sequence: CAIKGESTEAFF.

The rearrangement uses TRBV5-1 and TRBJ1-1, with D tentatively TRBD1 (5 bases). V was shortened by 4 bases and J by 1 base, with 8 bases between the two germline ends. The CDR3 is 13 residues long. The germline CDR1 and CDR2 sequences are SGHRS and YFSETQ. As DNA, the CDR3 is TGCGCCAGCAGCGCTGGACAGAACACTGAAGCTTTCTTT. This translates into CASSAGQNTEAFF.

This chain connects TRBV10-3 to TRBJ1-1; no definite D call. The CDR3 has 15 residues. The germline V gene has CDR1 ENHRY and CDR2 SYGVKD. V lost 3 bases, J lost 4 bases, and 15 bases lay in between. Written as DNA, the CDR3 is TGTGCCATCAGTGAAAGAGGGCCTTTGGGCACTGAAGCTTTCTTT. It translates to CAISERGPLGTEAFF.

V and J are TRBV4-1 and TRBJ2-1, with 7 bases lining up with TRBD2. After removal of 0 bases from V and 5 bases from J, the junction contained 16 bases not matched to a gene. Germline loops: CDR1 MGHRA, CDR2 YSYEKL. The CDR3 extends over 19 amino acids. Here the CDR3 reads CASSQDGTGLAVKNNEQFF. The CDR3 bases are TGCGCCAGCAGCCAAGATGGTACAGGTCTAGCGGTTAAAAACAATGAGCAGTTCTTC.

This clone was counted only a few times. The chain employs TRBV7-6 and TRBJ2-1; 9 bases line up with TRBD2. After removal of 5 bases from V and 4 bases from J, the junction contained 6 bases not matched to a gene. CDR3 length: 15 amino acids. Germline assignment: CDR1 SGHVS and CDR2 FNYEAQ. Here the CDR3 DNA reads TGTGCCAGCAGCGGCTCTAGCGGGACATACAATGAGCAGTTCTTC. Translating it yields CASSGSSGTYNEQFF.

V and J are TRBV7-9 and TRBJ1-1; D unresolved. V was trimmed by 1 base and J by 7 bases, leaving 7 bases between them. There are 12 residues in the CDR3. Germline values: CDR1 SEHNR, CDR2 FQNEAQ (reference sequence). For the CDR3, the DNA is TGTGCCAGCAGCTTAGATGACGTTGAAGCTTTCTTT. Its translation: CASSLDDVEAFF. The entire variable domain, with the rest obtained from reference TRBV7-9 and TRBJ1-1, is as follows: DTGVSQNPRHKITKRGQNVTFRCDPISEHNRLYWYRQTLGQGPEFLTYFQNEAQLEKSRLLSDRFSAERPKGSFSTLEIQRTEQGDSAMYLCASSLDDVEAFFGQGTRLTVV.

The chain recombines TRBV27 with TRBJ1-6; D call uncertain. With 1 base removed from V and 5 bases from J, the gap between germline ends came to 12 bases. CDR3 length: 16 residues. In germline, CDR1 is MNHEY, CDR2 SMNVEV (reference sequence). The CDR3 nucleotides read TGTGCCAGCAGTTTATACCGGCACCCCGATAATTCACCCCTCCACTTT. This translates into CASSLYRHPDNSPLHF.

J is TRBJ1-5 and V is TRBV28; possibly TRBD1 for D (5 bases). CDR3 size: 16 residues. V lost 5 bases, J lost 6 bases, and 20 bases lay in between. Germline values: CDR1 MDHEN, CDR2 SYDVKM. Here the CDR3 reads CASSGTQEEGSQPQHF. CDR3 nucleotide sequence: TGTGCCAGCAGTGGAACGCAGGAGGAGGGGAGTCAGCCCCAGCATTTT.

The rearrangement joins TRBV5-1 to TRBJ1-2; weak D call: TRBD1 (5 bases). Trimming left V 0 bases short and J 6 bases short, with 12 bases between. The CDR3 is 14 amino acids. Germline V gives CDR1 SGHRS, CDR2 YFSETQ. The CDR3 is CASSLDRTGDGYTF. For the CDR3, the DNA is TGCGCCAGCAGCTTGGATCGGACGGGGGATGGCTACACCTTC.

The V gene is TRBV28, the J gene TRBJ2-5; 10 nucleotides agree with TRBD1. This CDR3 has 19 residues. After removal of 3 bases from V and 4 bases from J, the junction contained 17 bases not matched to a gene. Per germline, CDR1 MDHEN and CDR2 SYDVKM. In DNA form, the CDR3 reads TGTGCCAGCAGTTTGTGGGACAGGGGACTACCCGGTGAGCGAGAGACCCAGTACTTC. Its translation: CASSLWDRGLPGERETQYF.

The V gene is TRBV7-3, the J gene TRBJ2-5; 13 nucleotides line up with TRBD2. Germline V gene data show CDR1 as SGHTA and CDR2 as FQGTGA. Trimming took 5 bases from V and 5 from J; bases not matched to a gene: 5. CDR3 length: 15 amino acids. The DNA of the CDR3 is TGTGCCAGCAGCCGGACTAGCGGGAGTCGGGAGACCCAGTACTTC. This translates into CASSRTSGSRETQYF.

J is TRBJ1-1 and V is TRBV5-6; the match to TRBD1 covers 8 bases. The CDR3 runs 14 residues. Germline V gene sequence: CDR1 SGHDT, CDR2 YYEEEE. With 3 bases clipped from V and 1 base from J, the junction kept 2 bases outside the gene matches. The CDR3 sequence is CASSYDRGNTEAFF. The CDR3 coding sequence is TGTGCCAGCAGCTACGACAGGGGGAACACTGAAGCTTTCTTT.

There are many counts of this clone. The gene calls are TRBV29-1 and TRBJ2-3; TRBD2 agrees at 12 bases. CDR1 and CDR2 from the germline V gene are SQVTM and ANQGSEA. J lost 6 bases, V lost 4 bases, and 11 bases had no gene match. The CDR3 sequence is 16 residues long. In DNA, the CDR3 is TGCAGCGTTGCCCGGTCTAGCGGGAGGGCCGCTGATACGCAGTATTTT. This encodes CSVARSSGRAADTQYF.

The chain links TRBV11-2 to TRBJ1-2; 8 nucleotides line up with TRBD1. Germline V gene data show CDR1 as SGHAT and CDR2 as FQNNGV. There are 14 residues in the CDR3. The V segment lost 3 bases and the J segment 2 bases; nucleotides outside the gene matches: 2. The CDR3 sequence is CASSFQGANYGYTF. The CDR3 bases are TGTGCCAGCAGCTTTCAGGGGGCGAACTATGGCTACACCTTC.

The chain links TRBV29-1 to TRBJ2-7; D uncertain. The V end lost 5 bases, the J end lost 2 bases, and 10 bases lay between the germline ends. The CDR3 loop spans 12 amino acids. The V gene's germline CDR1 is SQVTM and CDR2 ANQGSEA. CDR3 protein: CSVHEGPYEQYF. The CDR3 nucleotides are TGCAGCGTTCATGAAGGCCCCTACGAGCAGTACTTC.

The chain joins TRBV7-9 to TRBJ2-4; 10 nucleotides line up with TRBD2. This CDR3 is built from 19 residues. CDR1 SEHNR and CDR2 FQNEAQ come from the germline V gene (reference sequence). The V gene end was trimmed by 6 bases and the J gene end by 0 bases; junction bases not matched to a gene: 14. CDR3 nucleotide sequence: TGTGCCAGCAGTTATACTAGCGGGATGCACGCTCTAGCCAAAAACATTCAGTACTTC. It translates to CASSYTSGMHALAKNIQYF.

CDR3 sequence reads: CASSPLGVQETQYF. The CDR3 nucleotides read TGTGCCAGCTCACCTCTCGGGGTACAAGAGACCCAGTACTTC. The chain couples TRBV18 to TRBJ2-5; a possible D gene is TRBD2 (5 bases). This CDR3 has 14 amino acids. In germline, CDR1 is KGHSH, CDR2 LQKENI. Trimming stripped 3 bases from V and 2 bases from J, with 10 bases between.

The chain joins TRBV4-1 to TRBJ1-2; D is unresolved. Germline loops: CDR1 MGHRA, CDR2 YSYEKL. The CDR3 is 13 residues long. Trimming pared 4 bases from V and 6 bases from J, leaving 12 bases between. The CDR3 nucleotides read TGCGCCAGCAGCCCGGTCGGAGGCGATGGCTACACCTTC. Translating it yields CASSPVGGDGYTF.

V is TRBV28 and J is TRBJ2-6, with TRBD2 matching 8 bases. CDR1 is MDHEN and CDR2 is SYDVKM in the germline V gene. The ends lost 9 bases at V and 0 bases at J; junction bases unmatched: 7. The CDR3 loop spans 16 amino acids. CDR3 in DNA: TGTGCCAGTTCGGGAGGGACTCCCTCTGGGGCCAACGTCCTGACTTTC. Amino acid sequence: CASSGGTPSGANVLTF.

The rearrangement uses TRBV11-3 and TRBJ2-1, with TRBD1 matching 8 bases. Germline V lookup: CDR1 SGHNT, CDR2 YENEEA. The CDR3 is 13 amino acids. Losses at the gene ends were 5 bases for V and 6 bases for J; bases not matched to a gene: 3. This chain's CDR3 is CASSLGTGNEQFF. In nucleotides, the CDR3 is TGTGCCAGCAGCCTAGGGACAGGCAATGAGCAGTTCTTC. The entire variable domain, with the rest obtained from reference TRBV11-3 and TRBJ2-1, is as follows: EAGVVQSPRYKIIEKKQPVAFWCNPISGHNTLYWYLQNLGQGPELLIRYENEEAVDDSQLPKDRFSAERLKGVDSTLKIQPAELGDSAVYLCASSLGTGNEQFFGPGTRLTVL.

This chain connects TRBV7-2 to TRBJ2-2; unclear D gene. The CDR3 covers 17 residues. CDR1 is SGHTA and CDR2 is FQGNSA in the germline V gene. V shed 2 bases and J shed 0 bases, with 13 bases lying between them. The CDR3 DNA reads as TGTGCCAGCAGCTTAAAGAGGACCGTGCCGAACACCGGGGAGCTGTTTTTT. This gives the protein CASSLKRTVPNTGELFF.